This TCR beta chain originates from a study of monozygotic twins with inflammatory bowel disease. The germline V gene has CDR1 SGDLS and CDR2 YYNGEE. There are 12 residues in the CDR3. Using eight separate reactions per sample, the authors generated cDNA. TCRdb derives one entry per CDR3 protein from the 5' RACE reads, leaving out DNA. The data show more than 95,000 distinct CDR3 sequences, and the top ten clones hold 1.9%. Sequencing input: blood. J is TRBJ1-6 and V is TRBV9; the TCRdb D gene call, TRBD1, has no DNA to confirm it. This clonotype originated in a human donor with ulcerative colitis or Crohn's disease, or a healthy co-twin of an affected twin (not recorded which). The CDR3 sequence is CASRTGNSPLHF.